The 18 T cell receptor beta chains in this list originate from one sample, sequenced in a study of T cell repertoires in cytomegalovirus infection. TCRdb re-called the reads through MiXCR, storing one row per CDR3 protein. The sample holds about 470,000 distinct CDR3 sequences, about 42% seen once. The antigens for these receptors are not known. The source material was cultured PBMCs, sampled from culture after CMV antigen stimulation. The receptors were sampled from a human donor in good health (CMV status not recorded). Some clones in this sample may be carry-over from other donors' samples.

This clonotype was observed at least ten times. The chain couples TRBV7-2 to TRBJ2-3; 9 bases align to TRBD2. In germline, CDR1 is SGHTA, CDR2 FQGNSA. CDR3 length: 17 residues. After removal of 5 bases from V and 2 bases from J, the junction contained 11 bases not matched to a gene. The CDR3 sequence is CASSHPGGGGVTDTQYF. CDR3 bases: TGTGCCAGCAGCCACCCGGGTGGCGGGGGGGTCACAGATACGCAGTATTTT.

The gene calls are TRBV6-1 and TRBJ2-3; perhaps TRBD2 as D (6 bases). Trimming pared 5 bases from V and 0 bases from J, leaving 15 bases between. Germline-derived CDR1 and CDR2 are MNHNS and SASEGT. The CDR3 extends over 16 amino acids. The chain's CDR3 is CASSPQGGLSTDTQYF. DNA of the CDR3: TGTGCCAGCAGTCCCCAGGGAGGCCTAAGCACAGATACGCAGTATTTT.

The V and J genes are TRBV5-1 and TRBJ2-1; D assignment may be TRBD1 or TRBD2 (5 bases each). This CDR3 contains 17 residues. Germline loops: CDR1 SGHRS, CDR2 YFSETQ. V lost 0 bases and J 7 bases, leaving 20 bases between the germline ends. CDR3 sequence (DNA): TGCGCCAGCAGCTTGGTTTCAGGGTTTGGCGGGTGGAATGAGCAGTTCTTC. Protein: CASSLVSGFGGWNEQFF.

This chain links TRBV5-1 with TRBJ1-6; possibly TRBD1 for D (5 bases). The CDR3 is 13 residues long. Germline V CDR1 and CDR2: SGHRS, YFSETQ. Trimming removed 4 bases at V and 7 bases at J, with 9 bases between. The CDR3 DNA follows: TGCGCCAGCAGCGGACAAACGAATTCACCCCTCCACTTT. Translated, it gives CASSGQTNSPLHF.

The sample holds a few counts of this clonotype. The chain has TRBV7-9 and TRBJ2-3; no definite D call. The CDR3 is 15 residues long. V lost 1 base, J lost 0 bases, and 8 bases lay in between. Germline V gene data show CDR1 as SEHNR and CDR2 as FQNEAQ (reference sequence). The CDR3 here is CASSLGDASTDTQYF. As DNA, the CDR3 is TGTGCCAGCAGCTTAGGAGACGCAAGCACAGATACGCAGTATTTT.

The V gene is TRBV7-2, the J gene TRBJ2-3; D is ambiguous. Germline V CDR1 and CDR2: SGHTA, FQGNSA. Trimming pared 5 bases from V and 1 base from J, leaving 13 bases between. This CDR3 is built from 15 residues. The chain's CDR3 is CASSGVAARTDTQYF. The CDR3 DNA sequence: TGTGCCAGCAGCGGAGTGGCAGCCCGCACAGATACGCAGTATTTT.

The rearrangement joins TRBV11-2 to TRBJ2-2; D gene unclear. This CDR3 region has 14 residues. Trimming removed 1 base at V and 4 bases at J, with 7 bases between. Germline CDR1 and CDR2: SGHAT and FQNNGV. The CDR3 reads CASSLVSSTGELFF. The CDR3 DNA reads TGTGCCAGCAGCTTAGTTTCGAGCACCGGGGAGCTGTTTTTT.

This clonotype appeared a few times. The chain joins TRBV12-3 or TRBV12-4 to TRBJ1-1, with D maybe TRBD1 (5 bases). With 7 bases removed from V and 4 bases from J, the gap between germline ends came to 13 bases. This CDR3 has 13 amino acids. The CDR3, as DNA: TGTGCCAGCAATGATCAGGGTTCCACTGAAGCTTTCTTT. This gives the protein CASNDQGSTEAFF.

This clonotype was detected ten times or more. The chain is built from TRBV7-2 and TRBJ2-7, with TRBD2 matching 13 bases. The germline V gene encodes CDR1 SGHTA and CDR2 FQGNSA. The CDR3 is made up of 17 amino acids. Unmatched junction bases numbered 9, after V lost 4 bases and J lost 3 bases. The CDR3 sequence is CASSSGTSGASYYEQYF. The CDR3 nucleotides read TGTGCCAGCAGCTCGGGGACTAGCGGGGCGTCTTACTACGAGCAGTACTTC.

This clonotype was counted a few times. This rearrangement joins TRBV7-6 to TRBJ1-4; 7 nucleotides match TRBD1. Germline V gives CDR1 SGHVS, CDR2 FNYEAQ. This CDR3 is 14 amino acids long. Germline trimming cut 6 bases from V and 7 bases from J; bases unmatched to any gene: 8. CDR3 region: CASSRQGGGEKLFF. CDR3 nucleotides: TGTGCCAGCAGTCGACAGGGAGGTGGTGAAAAACTGTTTTTT.

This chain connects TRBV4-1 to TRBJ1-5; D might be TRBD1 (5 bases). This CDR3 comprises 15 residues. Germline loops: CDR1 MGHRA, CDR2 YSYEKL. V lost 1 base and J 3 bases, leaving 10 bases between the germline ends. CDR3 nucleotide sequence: TGCGCCAGCAGCCAAGTCCAGGGATTCAATCAGCCCCAGCATTTT. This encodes CASSQVQGFNQPQHF.

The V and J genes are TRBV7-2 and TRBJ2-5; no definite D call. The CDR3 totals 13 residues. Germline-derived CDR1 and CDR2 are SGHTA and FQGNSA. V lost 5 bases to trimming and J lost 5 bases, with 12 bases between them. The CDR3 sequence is CASSPAGAETQYF. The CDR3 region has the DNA TGTGCCAGCAGCCCCGCAGGCGCGGAGACCCAGTACTTC.

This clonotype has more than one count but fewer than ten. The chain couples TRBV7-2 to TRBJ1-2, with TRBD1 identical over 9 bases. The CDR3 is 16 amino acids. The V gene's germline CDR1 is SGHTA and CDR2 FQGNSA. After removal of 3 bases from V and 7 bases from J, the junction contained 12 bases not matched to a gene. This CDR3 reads CASSLVPGQGQGGYTF. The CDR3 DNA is TGTGCCAGCAGCTTGGTCCCGGGACAGGGCCAAGGTGGCTACACCTTC.

CDR3: CASSSGQDPINEKLFF. The CDR3 bases are TGTGCCAGCAGCTCGGGACAAGACCCCATTAATGAAAAACTGTTTTTT. This chain joins TRBV7-9 and TRBJ1-4, with a weak D call TRBD1 (6 bases). The V and J ends lost 4 bases and 4 bases respectively, with 16 bases between them. The CDR3 sequence is 16 residues long. The germline gives CDR1 SEHNR, CDR2 FQNEAQ (reference sequence).

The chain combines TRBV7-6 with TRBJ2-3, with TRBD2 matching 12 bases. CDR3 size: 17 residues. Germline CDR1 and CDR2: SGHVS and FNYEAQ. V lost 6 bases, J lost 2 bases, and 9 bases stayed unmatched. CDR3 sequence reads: CASRALAGGPDTDTQYF. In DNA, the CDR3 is TGTGCCAGCAGGGCCCTAGCGGGGGGGCCCGACACAGATACGCAGTATTTT.

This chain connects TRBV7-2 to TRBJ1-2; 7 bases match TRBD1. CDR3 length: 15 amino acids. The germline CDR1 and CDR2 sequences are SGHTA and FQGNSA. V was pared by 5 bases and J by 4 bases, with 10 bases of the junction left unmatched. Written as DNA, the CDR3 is TGTGCCAGCAGCCACAAGGCCAGGGGGGTCTATGGCTACACCTTC. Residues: CASSHKARGVYGYTF.

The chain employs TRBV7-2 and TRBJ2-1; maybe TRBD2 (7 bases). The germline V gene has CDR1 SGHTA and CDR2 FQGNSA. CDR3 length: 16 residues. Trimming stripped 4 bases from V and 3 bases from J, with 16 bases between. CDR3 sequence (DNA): TGTGCCAGCAGCTCCCTGGGGGGGGCGAACTACAATGAGCAGTTCTTC. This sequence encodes CASSSLGGANYNEQFF.

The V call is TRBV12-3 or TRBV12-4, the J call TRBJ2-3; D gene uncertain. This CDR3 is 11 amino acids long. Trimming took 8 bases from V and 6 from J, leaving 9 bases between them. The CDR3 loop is CASLGRDTQYF. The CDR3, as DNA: TGTGCCAGCCTCGGAAGGGATACGCAGTATTTT.